The 28 T cell receptor beta chains listed next were all sequenced from one sample in a study of blood T cell repertoires in COVID-19. TCRdb keeps only in-frame clones here, not all; method: immunoSEQ multiplex PCR. Of around 70,000 clones listed, around 87% are singletons. The sequenced sample consisted of peripheral blood. All receptors come from a woman aged 18-29 years with acute or convalescent COVID-19.

The chain has TRBV28 and TRBJ1-2; D call uncertain. Between the trimmed V and J ends, which lost 8 bases and 0 bases, there was a span of 16 bases. The CDR3 extends over 15 amino acids. CDR1 is MDHEN and CDR2 is SYDVKM in the germline V gene. CDR3 nucleotide sequence: TGTGCCAGCCGTACACCCGGCAGCGCTAACTATGGCTACACCTTC. Amino acids: CASRTPGSANYGYTF.

The chain combines TRBV6-1 with TRBJ1-1, with D tentatively TRBD1 (6 bases). The CDR3 length is 15 residues. V was cut by 1 base and J by 3 bases, with 12 bases left in between. Germline lookup yields CDR1 MNHNS and CDR2 SASEGT. The DNA of the CDR3 is TGTGCCAGCAGTGAAGGGGGGGGCAGGGACACTGAAGCTTTCTTT. This translates into CASSEGGGRDTEAFF.

V and J are TRBV2 and TRBJ1-5; D is uncertain. Trimming removed 0 bases from V and 4 bases from J, with 13 bases in between. The germline V gene encodes CDR1 SNHLY and CDR2 FYNNEI. The CDR3 totals 16 residues. CDR3 in amino acids: CASSEALGGRNQPQHF. DNA for the CDR3: TGTGCCAGCAGTGAAGCGCTTGGCGGGAGGAATCAGCCCCAGCATTTT.

This clone was found a few times. The J gene is TRBJ2-1, the V gene TRBV7-9, with 7 bases identical to TRBD1. V shed 6 bases and J 5 bases; nucleotides not matched to a gene: 4. The CDR3 sequence is 13 residues long. Germline CDR1 reads SEHNR; CDR2 reads FQNEAQ (reference sequence). Written as DNA, the CDR3 is TGTGCCAGCAGTGTTGACAGGGACAATGAGCAGTTCTTC. Protein: CASSVDRDNEQFF. Combining the CDR3 with reference TRBV7-9 and TRBJ2-1 gives the whole variable domain DTGVSQNPRHKITKRGQNVTFRCDPISEHNRLYWYRQTLGQGPEFLTYFQNEAQLEKSRLLSDRFSAERPKGSFSTLEIQRTEQGDSAMYLCASSVDRDNEQFFGPGTRLTVL.

This sequence joins TRBV4-2 and TRBJ2-7, with 9 bases identical to TRBD2. V shed 4 bases and J 5 bases; nucleotides not matched to a gene: 9. CDR1 is LGHNA and CDR2 is YNFKEQ in the germline V gene. The CDR3 runs to 15 residues. CDR3 coding DNA: TGTGCCAGCAGCCCAGGGCGGGGGGGGCACGACGAGCAGTACTTC. This translates into CASSPGRGGHDEQYF.

V and J are TRBV27 and TRBJ1-3; D perhaps matches TRBD1 (6 bases). The germline V gene encodes CDR1 MNHEY and CDR2 SMNVEV (reference sequence). The CDR3 totals 15 residues. Trimming removed 5 bases from V and 3 bases from J, with 14 bases in between. CDR3 bases: TGTGCCAGCAGTCTTAACCCCAGGGGTGGAAACACCATATATTTT. As protein: CASSLNPRGGNTIYF.

The chain joins TRBV5-4 to TRBJ2-2, with TRBD2 matching over 9 bases. Germline values: CDR1 SGHNT, CDR2 YYREEE (reference sequence). The CDR3 loop spans 17 amino acids. V shed 3 bases, J shed 4 bases, and the junction held 10 bases outside the gene matches. CDR3 coding DNA: TGTGCCAGCAGCTCGGGACTAGCCTACTCGAGCACCGGGGAGCTGTTTTTT. This translates into CASSSGLAYSSTGELFF.

The rearrangement joins TRBV2 to TRBJ2-1; tentative D call: TRBD2 (7 bases). V gave up 7 bases and J gave up 6 bases, with 19 bases separating them. This CDR3 comprises 15 residues. Germline V CDR1 and CDR2: SNHLY, FYNNEI. The CDR3 region has the DNA TGTGCCAGCACTGCACGGGGGGCGGGTCGCAATGAGCAGTTCTTC. Encoded protein: CASTARGAGRNEQFF.

This clone came up a few times. The chain carries TRBV7-8 and TRBJ2-7; D gene ambiguous. The V and J ends lost 3 bases and 3 bases respectively, with 6 bases between them. Germline CDR1 reads SGHVS; CDR2 reads FQNEAQ. The CDR3 is 12 amino acids. CDR3 sequence: CASSFSSYEQYF. The DNA for the CDR3 is TGTGCCAGCAGCTTTTCCAGCTACGAGCAGTACTTC.

This sequence joins TRBV6-1 and TRBJ2-7, with D perhaps matching TRBD1 (5 bases). Trimming took 2 bases from V and 0 from J, leaving 8 bases between them. In germline, CDR1 is MNHNS, CDR2 SASEGT. The CDR3 is 14 residues long. The CDR3 nucleotides are TGTGCCAGCAGTGAAAGACAGTTCTCCTACGAGCAGTACTTC. It codes for CASSERQFSYEQYF.

The rearrangement joins TRBV6-1 to TRBJ1-6; the D gene is possibly TRBD1 (6 bases). The CDR3 sequence is 13 residues long. CDR1 and CDR2 (germline): MNHNS, SASEGT. Trimming left V 3 bases short and J 8 bases short, with 8 bases between. The CDR3 here is CASSDRGDSPLHF. The CDR3 DNA follows: TGTGCCAGCAGTGACAGGGGTGATTCACCCCTCCACTTT.

The chain combines TRBV7-2 with TRBJ1-3; the match to TRBD1 covers 7 bases. V was pared by 5 bases and J by 8 bases, with 15 bases of the junction left unmatched. Germline-derived CDR1 and CDR2 are SGHTA and FQGNSA. CDR3 size: 16 residues. The CDR3 region has the DNA TGTGCCAGCAGCACTCTCCCGGGACAGATACAAGACACCATATATTTT. Protein sequence: CASSTLPGQIQDTIYF. Combining the CDR3 with reference TRBV7-2 and TRBJ1-3 gives the whole variable domain GAGVSQSPSNKVTEKGKDVELRCDPISGHTALYWYRQSLGQGLEFLIYFQGNSAPDKSGLPSDRFSAERTGGSVSTLTIQRTQQEDSAVYLCASSTLPGQIQDTIYFGEGSWLTVV.

The CDR3 here is CASRATGVETQYF. The CDR3 DNA follows: TGTGCCAGCAGGGCGACAGGGGTGGAGACCCAGTACTTC. V usage is TRBV12-3 or TRBV12-4 and J usage is TRBJ2-5; 8 bases are shared with TRBD1. Losses at the gene ends were 6 bases for V and 5 bases for J; bases not matched to a gene: 5. The CDR3 loop spans 13 amino acids.

The chain has TRBV5-1 and TRBJ2-7, with D hard to call. Trimming took 1 base from V and 7 from J, leaving 18 bases between them. The CDR3 runs to 15 residues. CDR1 is SGHRS and CDR2 is YFSETQ in the germline V gene. Here the CDR3 reads CASSLQVSDLREQYF. The CDR3 DNA sequence: TGCGCCAGCAGCTTGCAGGTTTCCGACCTACGAGAGCAGTACTTC.

This rearrangement joins TRBV5-1 to TRBJ2-2; TRBD2 agrees at 11 bases. Germline V gene lookup returns CDR1 SGHRS and CDR2 YFSETQ. V lost 2 bases to trimming and J lost 6 bases; unmatched junction nucleotides: 3. The CDR3 sequence is 15 residues long. The DNA of the CDR3 is TGCGCCAGCAGCTTCTTAGCGGGAGGGCCCGGGGAGCTGTTTTTT. Translation: CASSFLAGGPGELFF.

The chain is built from TRBV6-5 and TRBJ1-2; a weak D match, TRBD1 (6 bases). Trimming removed 6 bases from V and 0 bases from J, with 8 bases in between. The germline V gene has CDR1 MNHEY and CDR2 SVGAGI. The CDR3 runs to 13 residues. The CDR3 region is CASRQGPNYGYTF. DNA of the CDR3: TGTGCCAGCAGACAGGGACCTAACTATGGCTACACCTTC.

V is TRBV6-6 and J is TRBJ1-6; 10 bases line up with TRBD1. This CDR3 region has 14 residues. Germline CDR1 and CDR2: MNHNY and SVGAGI (reference sequence). V shed 5 bases and J 8 bases; nucleotides not matched to a gene: 3. The CDR3 region has the DNA TGTGCCAGCAGTGCGGGACAGGGGTATTCACCCCTCCACTTT. Its translation: CASSAGQGYSPLHF.

To note about this clone: An end of the junction differs from the germline gene, which may be a read error. The J gene is TRBJ1-2, the V gene TRBV6-1, with 9 bases identical to TRBD1. This CDR3 region has 13 residues. Germline CDR1 and CDR2: MNHNS and SASEGT. This chain's CDR3 is CASSQAQGAGYTF. The CDR3, as DNA: TGTGCCAGCAGTCAAGCACAGGGGGCTGGCTACACCTTC.

This chain joins TRBV11-2 and TRBJ2-5; 9 bases fit TRBD2. Germline V CDR1 and CDR2: SGHAT, FQNNGV. CDR3 length: 15 residues. V lost 1 base, J lost 5 bases, and 5 bases stayed unmatched. For the CDR3, the DNA is TGTGCCAGCAGCTTAGGCGGGAGGGCCAGGGAGACCCAGTACTTC. The encoded protein is CASSLGGRARETQYF.

The rearrangement joins TRBV4-1 to TRBJ2-6; possibly TRBD1 for D (5 bases). The CDR3 has 19 amino acids. V lost 4 bases and J lost 4, with 23 bases in between. From germline, CDR1 is MGHRA and CDR2 YSYEKL. Here the CDR3 DNA reads TGCGCCAGCAGCCCTAACACCAGGGAAACCGTTTCGGGGGCCAACGTCCTGACTTTC. Translation: CASSPNTRETVSGANVLTF.

The rearrangement joins TRBV9 to TRBJ2-5; the D gene is possibly TRBD2 (7 bases). V gave up 0 bases and J gave up 5 bases, with 14 bases separating them. CDR1 SGDLS and CDR2 YYNGEE come from the germline V gene. The CDR3 spans 15 residues. The CDR3 loop reads CASSVAPKGGETQYF. CDR3 coding DNA: TGTGCCAGCAGCGTAGCCCCCAAGGGGGGGGAGACCCAGTACTTC.

The gene calls are TRBV5-1 and TRBJ2-3; D might be TRBD1 (6 bases). V dropped 0 bases and J dropped 5 bases, with 13 bases sitting between them. Germline V CDR1 and CDR2: SGHRS, YFSETQ. This CDR3 is 15 amino acids long. The CDR3 DNA reads as TGCGCCAGCAGCTTGGGTGGACAGAAAGAAGATACGCAGTATTTT. Residues: CASSLGGQKEDTQYF. Together with reference TRBV5-1 and TRBJ2-3, the CDR3 gives the full variable domain: KAGVTQTPRYLIKTRGQQVTLSCSPISGHRSVSWYQQTPGQGLQFLFEYFSETQRNKGNFPGRFSGRQFSNSRSEMNVSTLELGDSALYLCASSLGGQKEDTQYFGPGTRLTVL.

The chain uses TRBV27 and TRBJ2-7; D ambiguous. Trimming removed 3 bases from V and 7 bases from J, with 16 bases in between. The CDR3 consists of 14 residues. Germline V lookup: CDR1 MNHEY, CDR2 SMNVEV (reference sequence). The CDR3 DNA sequence: TGTGCCAGCAGTTTTGGCCCCCCGGCGGCGGAGCAGTACTTC. It translates to CASSFGPPAAEQYF.

J is TRBJ1-6 and V is TRBV2, with D possibly TRBD1 on 6 matching bases. The CDR3 totals 17 residues. With 6 bases removed from V and 0 bases from J, the gap between germline ends came to 15 bases. The germline gives CDR1 SNHLY, CDR2 FYNNEI. Here the CDR3 reads CASRVLTGSSYNSPLHF. The CDR3 coding sequence is TGTGCCAGCAGGGTCCTTACAGGGAGCTCCTATAATTCACCCCTCCACTTT.

The V gene is TRBV4-1, the J gene TRBJ1-2; D gene uncertain. The germline V gene has CDR1 MGHRA and CDR2 YSYEKL. This CDR3 has 18 residues. V gave up 0 bases and J gave up 1 base, with 18 bases separating them. Here the CDR3 DNA reads TGCGCCAGCAGCCAAGATTTATACGCTCCTAAGATTAACTATGGCTACACCTTC. Its protein is CASSQDLYAPKINYGYTF.

J is TRBJ2-7 and V is TRBV18; possibly TRBD1 for D (5 bases). V lost 2 bases, J lost 3 bases, and 14 bases lay in between. CDR3 length: 15 amino acids. Per germline, CDR1 KGHSH and CDR2 LQKENI. This chain's CDR3 is CASSPGQGLIYEQYF. CDR3 nucleotides: TGTGCCAGCTCACCAGGTCAGGGATTGATCTACGAGCAGTACTTC.

The genes are TRBV9 and TRBJ2-7; 10 bases are a match to TRBD2. After removal of 0 bases from V and 4 bases from J, the junction contained 4 bases not matched to a gene. Germline V CDR1 and CDR2: SGDLS, YYNGEE. The CDR3 sequence is 15 residues long. The CDR3 DNA reads TGTGCCAGCAGCGTAGATGGGACTAGCGCTTACGAGCAGTACTTC. This gives the protein CASSVDGTSAYEQYF.

The CDR3: CASSQDLASGSSDTQYF. DNA for the CDR3: TGCGCCAGCAGCCAAGATCTAGCTAGCGGGAGTTCAGATACGCAGTATTTT. The chain recombines TRBV4-3 with TRBJ2-3; 10 nucleotides match TRBD2. The CDR3 runs to 17 residues. Per germline, CDR1 LGHNA and CDR2 YSLEER. V gave up 0 bases and J gave up 4 bases; unmatched junction bases: 7.